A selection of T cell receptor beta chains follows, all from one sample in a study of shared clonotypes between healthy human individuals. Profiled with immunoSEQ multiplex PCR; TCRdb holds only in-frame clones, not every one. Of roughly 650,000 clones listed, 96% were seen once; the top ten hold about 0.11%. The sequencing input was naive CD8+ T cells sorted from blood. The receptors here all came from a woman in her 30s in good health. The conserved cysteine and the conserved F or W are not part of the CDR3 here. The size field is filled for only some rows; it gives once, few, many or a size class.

cdr3_aa: ASSETSVGTGTDTQY
j_call: TRBJ2-3
v_call: TRBV25-1
clone_size: once

cdr3_aa: ASSYGRASYEQY
j_call: TRBJ2-7
v_call: TRBV27
clone_size: -

cdr3_aa: AISESATRFT
j_call: TRBJ1-2
v_call: TRBV10-3
clone_size: -

cdr3_aa: ASSPGTSGSSYNEQF
j_call: TRBJ2-1
v_call: TRBV7-6
clone_size: -

cdr3_aa: ASSVAGRASTDTQY
j_call: TRBJ2-3
v_call: TRBV9
clone_size: -

cdr3_aa: ASSLGQGLSGANVLT
j_call: TRBJ2-6
v_call: TRBV5-4
clone_size: -

cdr3_aa: ASRGTGNTIY
j_call: TRBJ1-3
v_call: TRBV27
clone_size: -

cdr3_aa: ASSDRGKGYGYT
j_call: TRBJ1-2
v_call: TRBV27
clone_size: -

cdr3_aa: SVVGGRAGGETQY
j_call: TRBJ2-5
v_call: TRBV29-1
clone_size: -

cdr3_aa: AWRGGTGELF
j_call: TRBJ2-2
v_call: TRBV30
clone_size: -

cdr3_aa: ASSELLSGNTIY
j_call: TRBJ1-3
v_call: TRBV6-1
clone_size: -

cdr3_aa: ASSLQTGANVLT
j_call: TRBJ2-6
v_call: TRBV7-9
clone_size: -

cdr3_aa: ASSYDLREGGVYQETQY
j_call: TRBJ2-5
v_call: TRBV28
clone_size: -

cdr3_aa: ASSLSGTSGRASEY
j_call: TRBJ2-7
v_call: TRBV27
clone_size: -

cdr3_aa: ASSLRARGLTEAF
j_call: TRBJ1-1
v_call: TRBV7-8
clone_size: once

cdr3_aa: ASSYSEGFSYEQY
j_call: TRBJ2-7
v_call: TRBV6-5
clone_size: once

cdr3_aa: ASSATGTYGYT
j_call: TRBJ1-2
v_call: TRBV9
clone_size: -

cdr3_aa: ASSLDRGDGYT
j_call: TRBJ1-2
v_call: TRBV7-6
clone_size: -

cdr3_aa: ASSVAGVVTVTDTQY
j_call: TRBJ2-3
v_call: TRBV9
clone_size: -

cdr3_aa: ASSLSEGNTEAF
j_call: TRBJ1-1
v_call: TRBV5-1
clone_size: once

cdr3_aa: ASSTRGPTSGISEQY
j_call: TRBJ2-7
v_call: TRBV21-1
clone_size: -

cdr3_aa: ASSQDWDSSYEQY
j_call: TRBJ2-7
v_call: TRBV4-2
clone_size: -

cdr3_aa: ASRLLGGSYEQY
j_call: TRBJ2-7
v_call: TRBV27
clone_size: -

cdr3_aa: ASSLAPWGRVTGELF
j_call: TRBJ2-2
v_call: TRBV7-2
clone_size: -

cdr3_aa: SVGTGGNNYGYT
j_call: TRBJ1-2
v_call: TRBV29-1
clone_size: -

cdr3_aa: ASSLGPGTEAF
j_call: TRBJ1-1
v_call: TRBV5-1
clone_size: -

cdr3_aa: SVLSGPYEQY
j_call: TRBJ2-7
v_call: TRBV29-1
clone_size: -

cdr3_aa: ASSYAGLAYEQF
j_call: TRBJ2-1
v_call: TRBV11-2
clone_size: -

cdr3_aa: ASSQDLLAGVFEQY
j_call: TRBJ2-7
v_call: TRBV14
clone_size: -

cdr3_aa: ASSREPGSYGYT
j_call: TRBJ1-2
v_call: TRBV14
clone_size: -

cdr3_aa: ASSVAGGNYEQY
j_call: TRBJ2-7
v_call: TRBV5-4
clone_size: -

cdr3_aa: ASSSPRRQGLAEQY
j_call: TRBJ2-7
v_call: TRBV28
clone_size: -

cdr3_aa: ASSEYSGTSYEQY
j_call: TRBJ2-7
v_call: TRBV2
clone_size: -

cdr3_aa: ASSYGEGADTQY
j_call: TRBJ2-3
v_call: TRBV6-5
clone_size: once

cdr3_aa: ASSYITGTGGSDTQY
j_call: TRBJ2-3
v_call: TRBV27
clone_size: -

cdr3_aa: ASSLTGTGGYEQY
j_call: TRBJ2-7
v_call: TRBV5-4
clone_size: once

cdr3_aa: ASSQSAQPQH
j_call: TRBJ1-5
v_call: TRBV23-1
clone_size: -

cdr3_aa: ASSPPKGTGLYEQY
j_call: TRBJ2-7
v_call: TRBV7-9
clone_size: -

cdr3_aa: ASSEGQGTYEQY
j_call: TRBJ2-7
v_call: TRBV6-1
clone_size: -

cdr3_aa: ASSIRGPYTDTQY
j_call: TRBJ2-3
v_call: TRBV19
clone_size: -

cdr3_aa: ASTSNEAGFFAEETQY
j_call: TRBJ2-5
v_call: TRBV19
clone_size: -

cdr3_aa: ASSLQGGENIQY
j_call: TRBJ2-4
v_call: TRBV28
clone_size: -

cdr3_aa: ASTQQGTAGYEQY
j_call: TRBJ2-7
v_call: TRBV28
clone_size: -

cdr3_aa: ASSAPGLGWETQY
j_call: TRBJ2-5
v_call: TRBV19
clone_size: -

cdr3_aa: ASSLAFGQYPYNEQF
j_call: TRBJ2-1
v_call: TRBV27
clone_size: -

cdr3_aa: ASSTSREALDYGYT
j_call: TRBJ1-2
v_call: TRBV28
clone_size: -